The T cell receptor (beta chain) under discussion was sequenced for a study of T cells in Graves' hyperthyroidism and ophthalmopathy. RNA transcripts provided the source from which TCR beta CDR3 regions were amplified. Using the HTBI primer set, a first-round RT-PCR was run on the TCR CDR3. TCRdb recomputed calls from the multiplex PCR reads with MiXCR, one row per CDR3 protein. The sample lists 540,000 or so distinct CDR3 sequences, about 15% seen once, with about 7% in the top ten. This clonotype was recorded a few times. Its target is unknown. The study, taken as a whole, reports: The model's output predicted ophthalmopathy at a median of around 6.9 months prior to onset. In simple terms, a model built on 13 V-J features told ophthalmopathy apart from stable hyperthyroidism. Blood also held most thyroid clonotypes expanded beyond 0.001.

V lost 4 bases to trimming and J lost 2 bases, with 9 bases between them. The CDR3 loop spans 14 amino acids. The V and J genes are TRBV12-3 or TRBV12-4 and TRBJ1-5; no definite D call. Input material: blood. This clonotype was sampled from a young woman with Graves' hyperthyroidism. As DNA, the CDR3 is TGTGCCAGCAGTTCAGTTTATGGCAATCAGCCCCAGCATTTT. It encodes CASSSVYGNQPQHF.